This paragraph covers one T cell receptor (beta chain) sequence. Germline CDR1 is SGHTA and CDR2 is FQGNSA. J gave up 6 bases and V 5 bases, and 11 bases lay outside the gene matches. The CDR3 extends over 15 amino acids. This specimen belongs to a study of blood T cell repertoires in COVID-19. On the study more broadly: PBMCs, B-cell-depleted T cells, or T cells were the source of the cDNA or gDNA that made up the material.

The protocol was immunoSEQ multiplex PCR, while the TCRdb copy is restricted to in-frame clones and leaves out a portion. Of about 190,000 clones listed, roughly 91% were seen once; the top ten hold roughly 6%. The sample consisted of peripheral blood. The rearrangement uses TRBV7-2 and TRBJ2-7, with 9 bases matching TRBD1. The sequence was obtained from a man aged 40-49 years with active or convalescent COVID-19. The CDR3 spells CASSPRDRVEGEQYF. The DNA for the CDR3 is TGTGCCAGCAGCCCACGGGACAGGGTAGAAGGCGAGCAGTACTTC.